What follows describes a single T cell receptor beta chain. Under the authors' procedure: Estimation of nucleated cell counts relied on the amplification of reference gene primers. TCRdb's table, derived via immunoSEQ multiplex PCR, lists solely in-frame clones and lacks some. That table is the source of V, J and clone size, and D and trimming were worked out from the DNA. The sample lists 150,000 to 190,000 clones; 84% were seen once. This sample is drawn from a study of blood T cell repertoires in COVID-19. For the study at large: Sources were T cells, B-cell-depleted T cells, or PBMCs; the material itself was cDNA or gDNA.

Participant reports of clinical history set cohort assignment. The CDR3 spans 15 residues. V was pared by 6 bases and J by 4 bases, with 9 bases of the junction left unmatched. Germline loops: CDR1 MNHNY, CDR2 SVGAGI (reference sequence). Sequencing was performed on PBMCs or T cells enriched from blood (not recorded which). This sequence joins TRBV6-6 and TRBJ1-5; 7 nucleotides match TRBD1. This TCR was sampled from a man aged 50 or older who had recovered from COVID-19. The CDR3 spells CASRPRQGANQPQHF. The CDR3 nucleotides are TGTGCCAGCAGACCCAGACAGGGTGCGAATCAGCCCCAGCATTTT.